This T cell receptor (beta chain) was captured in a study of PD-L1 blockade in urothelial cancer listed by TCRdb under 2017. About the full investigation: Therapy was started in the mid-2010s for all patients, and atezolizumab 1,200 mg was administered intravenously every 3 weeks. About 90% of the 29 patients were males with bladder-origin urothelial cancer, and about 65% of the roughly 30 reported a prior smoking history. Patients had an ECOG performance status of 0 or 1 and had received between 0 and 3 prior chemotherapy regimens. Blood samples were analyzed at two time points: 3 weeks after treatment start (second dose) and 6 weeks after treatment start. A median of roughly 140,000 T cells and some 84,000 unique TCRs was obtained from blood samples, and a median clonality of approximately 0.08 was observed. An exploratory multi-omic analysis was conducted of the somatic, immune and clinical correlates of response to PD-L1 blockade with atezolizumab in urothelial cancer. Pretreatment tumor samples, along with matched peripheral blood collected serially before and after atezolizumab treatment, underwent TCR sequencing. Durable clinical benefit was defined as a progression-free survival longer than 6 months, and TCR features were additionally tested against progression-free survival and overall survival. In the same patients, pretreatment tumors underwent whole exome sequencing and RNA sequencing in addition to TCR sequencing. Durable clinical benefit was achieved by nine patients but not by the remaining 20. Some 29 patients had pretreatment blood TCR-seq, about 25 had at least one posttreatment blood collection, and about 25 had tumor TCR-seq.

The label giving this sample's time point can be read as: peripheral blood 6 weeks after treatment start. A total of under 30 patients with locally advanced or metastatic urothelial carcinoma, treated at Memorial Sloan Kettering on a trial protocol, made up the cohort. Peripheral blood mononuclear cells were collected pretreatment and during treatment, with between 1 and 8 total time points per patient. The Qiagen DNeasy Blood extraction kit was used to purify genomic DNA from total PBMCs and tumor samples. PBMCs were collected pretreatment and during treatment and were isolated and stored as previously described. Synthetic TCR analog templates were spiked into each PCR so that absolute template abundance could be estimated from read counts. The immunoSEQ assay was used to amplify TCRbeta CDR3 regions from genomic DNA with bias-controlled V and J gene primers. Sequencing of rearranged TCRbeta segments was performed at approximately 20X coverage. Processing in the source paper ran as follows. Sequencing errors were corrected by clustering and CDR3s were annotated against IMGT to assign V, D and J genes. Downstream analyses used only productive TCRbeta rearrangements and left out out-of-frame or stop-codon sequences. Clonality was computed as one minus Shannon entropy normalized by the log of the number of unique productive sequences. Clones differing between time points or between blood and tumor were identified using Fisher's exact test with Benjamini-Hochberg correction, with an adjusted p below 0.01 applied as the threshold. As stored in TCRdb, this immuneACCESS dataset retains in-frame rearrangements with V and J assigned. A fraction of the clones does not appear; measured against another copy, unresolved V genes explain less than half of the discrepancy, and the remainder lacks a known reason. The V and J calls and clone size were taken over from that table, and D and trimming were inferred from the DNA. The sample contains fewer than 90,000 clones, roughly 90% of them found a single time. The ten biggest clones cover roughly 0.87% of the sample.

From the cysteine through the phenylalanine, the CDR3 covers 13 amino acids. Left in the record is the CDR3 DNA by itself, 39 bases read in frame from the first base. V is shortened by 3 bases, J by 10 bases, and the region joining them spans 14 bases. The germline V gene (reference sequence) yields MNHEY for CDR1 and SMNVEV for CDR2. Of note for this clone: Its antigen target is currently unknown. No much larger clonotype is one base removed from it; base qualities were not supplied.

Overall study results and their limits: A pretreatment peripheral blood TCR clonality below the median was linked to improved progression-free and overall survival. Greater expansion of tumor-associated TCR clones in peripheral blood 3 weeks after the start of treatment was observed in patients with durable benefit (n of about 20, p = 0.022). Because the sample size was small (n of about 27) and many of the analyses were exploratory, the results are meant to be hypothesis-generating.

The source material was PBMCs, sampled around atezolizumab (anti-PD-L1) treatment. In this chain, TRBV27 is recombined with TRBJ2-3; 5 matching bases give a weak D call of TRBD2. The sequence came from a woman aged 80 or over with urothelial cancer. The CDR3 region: CASSLAGGMAQYF. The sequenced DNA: TGTGCCAGCAGTTTGGCGGGCGGCATGGCGCAGTATTTT.